Listed below are T cell receptor beta chains from one sample, sequenced in a study of graft-versus-host responses after intestinal transplantation. The assay was immunoSEQ multiplex PCR, and TCRdb's table has in-frame clones only and misses some. The table includes 35,000 to 50,000 clones, about 95% detected once. This specimen was PBMCs, taken about 320 days after intestinal transplant. These receptors were obtained from a human patient who received an intestinal transplant, so some T cells may come from the graft donor. The conserved cysteine and the conserved F or W are not part of the CDR3 here. Size is stated for part of the rows, as once, few or many counts, or as a class when the clone is expanded.

CDR3 protein: ASRPGQRPEPLH
clone size: NA
V gene: TRBV6-6

CDR3 protein: ASSSPEQF
clone size: few
V gene: TRBV11-3

CDR3 protein: ASSYRENEQF
clone size: once
V gene: TRBV6-6

CDR3 protein: ASSPRAGRPYEQY
clone size: NA
V gene: TRBV6-4

CDR3 protein: ASSLAWGPYEQY
clone size: once
V gene: TRBV7-2

CDR3 protein: ASSLSLDHNEQF
clone size: NA
V gene: TRBV7-3

CDR3 protein: ASSVGLAGGETQY
clone size: NA
V gene: TRBV5-4

CDR3 protein: ASSYSGGGYT
clone size: NA
V gene: TRBV6-5

CDR3 protein: ASSLTQDSNQPQH
clone size: NA
V gene: TRBV7-4

CDR3 protein: AWSHNQETQY
clone size: NA
V gene: TRBV30

CDR3 protein: ASSLGLVRGTDTQY
clone size: NA
V gene: TRBV11-1

CDR3 protein: ASSAAMNTEAF
clone size: few
V gene: TRBV11-2

CDR3 protein: AWSVTAGGETQY
clone size: NA
V gene: TRBV30

CDR3 protein: ASSSGNYGYT
clone size: once
V gene: TRBV6-1

CDR3 protein: AGGGTGGSGELF
clone size: NA
V gene: TRBV6-6

CDR3 protein: ASSHVTGGHTGELF
clone size: once
V gene: TRBV7-3

CDR3 protein: ASRGQPTNEKLF
clone size: once
V gene: TRBV5-5

CDR3 protein: ASSIQVRGNEQF
clone size: NA
V gene: TRBV19

CDR3 protein: ASSESLDRAGYT
clone size: NA
V gene: TRBV10-1

CDR3 protein: ASSLGQGIAEAF
clone size: NA
V gene: TRBV11-2

CDR3 protein: ASSFKAGYHYNEQF
clone size: NA
V gene: TRBV7-9

CDR3 protein: ASSLAKTGTYEQY
clone size: NA
V gene: TRBV5-4

CDR3 protein: ASSSRSGDTIY
clone size: NA
V gene: TRBV6-6

CDR3 protein: AWSYYRASYEQY
clone size: NA
V gene: TRBV30

CDR3 protein: SVESSDPWRDEQY
clone size: NA
V gene: TRBV29-1

CDR3 protein: ASGLVLGQIPYEQY
clone size: NA
V gene: TRBV12-5

CDR3 protein: ARETGTSPYNEQF
clone size: NA
V gene: TRBV2

CDR3 protein: ASSPDRGLDTEAF
clone size: NA
V gene: TRBV5-1

CDR3 protein: ASRDRTDTQY
clone size: NA
V gene: TRBV7-9

CDR3 protein: ASSPRGVPRGDQPQH
clone size: NA
V gene: TRBV19

CDR3 protein: ASTTGDYEQY
clone size: NA
V gene: TRBV5-6

CDR3 protein: ASLKADEQY
clone size: NA
V gene: TRBV2

CDR3 protein: ASSLSRTGGAYGQY
clone size: NA
V gene: TRBV27

CDR3 protein: ASSLSQLYSNQPQH
clone size: NA
V gene: TRBV28

CDR3 protein: ASRLGGGAIGELF
clone size: NA
V gene: TRBV5-4

CDR3 protein: AWRTGTGSYEQY
clone size: NA
V gene: TRBV30

CDR3 protein: ASSLYGEGYT
clone size: NA
V gene: TRBV6-5

CDR3 protein: SVEEGEKLF
clone size: NA
V gene: TRBV29-1

CDR3 protein: ASSEWDEQF
clone size: once
V gene: TRBV10-1

CDR3 protein: ASSLRDLPNNEQF
clone size: NA
V gene: TRBV6-5

CDR3 protein: ASSAGQGRSPLH
clone size: once
V gene: TRBV6-6

CDR3 protein: ASKDYGGPGTEAF
clone size: NA
V gene: TRBV6-5

CDR3 protein: SVEGLAYGEQY
clone size: NA
V gene: TRBV29-1

CDR3 protein: ASSAYPLALKNYNEQF
clone size: once
V gene: TRBV7-2

CDR3 protein: ASSGSTGELF
clone size: NA
V gene: TRBV25-1

CDR3 protein: ASSEDTSSSYEQY
clone size: NA
V gene: TRBV10-2

CDR3 protein: ASSKVGTSTDTQY
clone size: once
V gene: TRBV6-1

CDR3 protein: ASSDTGVYGYT
clone size: NA
V gene: TRBV6-1

CDR3 protein: ASSLGEVATEAF
clone size: NA
V gene: TRBV5-1

CDR3 protein: ASSSLQMGSSYEQY
clone size: NA
V gene: TRBV27

CDR3 protein: ASSPGDSGANVLT
clone size: NA
V gene: TRBV28

CDR3 protein: ASSPKYGLAGRFDENYEQY
clone size: NA
V gene: TRBV4-2

CDR3 protein: ASSRRGNTEAF
clone size: NA
V gene: TRBV11-2